This T cell receptor (beta chain) was sequenced during a study of molecular identifiers for immune sequencing clone quantification. Study context: Split five ways in replicates, RNA from approximately 20,000 or 98,000 naive CD8 cells had four portions sequenced.

TCRdb re-called the PCR reads with MiXCR, one entry per CDR3 protein. The sample has more than 35,000 distinct CDR3 sequences, approximately 20% seen once. This clonotype was detected ten times or more. Its antigen is currently unknown. CD8+CD4-CCR7+CD45RA+ cells were sorted as naive CD8 T cells. Study findings and constraints: Identical TCR molecules can share a barcode, and this sharing could underestimate highly expanded clone sizes. Clones carrying above 20 RNA copies accounted for over 97% of effector molecules, under 1% in naive cells.

Trimming cost V 5 bases and J 1 base, with 12 bases left between them. CDR1 and CDR2 from the germline V gene are MNHEY and SVGEGT. There are 15 residues in the CDR3. This TCR derives from a human donor in good health. Some libraries in this study had Jurkat cell RNA spiked in. The J gene is TRBJ1-5, the V gene TRBV6-2 or TRBV6-3, with D unresolved. The sequenced sample consisted of naive CD8+ T cells from blood, with Jurkat cell RNA spiked in. Subset noted: FACS-sorted CD8+CD4-CCR7+CD45RA+ naive T cells. This CDR3 is CASSHLLDSNQPQHF. In DNA form, the CDR3 reads TGTGCCAGCAGTCACCTACTGGACAGCAATCAGCCCCAGCATTTT.